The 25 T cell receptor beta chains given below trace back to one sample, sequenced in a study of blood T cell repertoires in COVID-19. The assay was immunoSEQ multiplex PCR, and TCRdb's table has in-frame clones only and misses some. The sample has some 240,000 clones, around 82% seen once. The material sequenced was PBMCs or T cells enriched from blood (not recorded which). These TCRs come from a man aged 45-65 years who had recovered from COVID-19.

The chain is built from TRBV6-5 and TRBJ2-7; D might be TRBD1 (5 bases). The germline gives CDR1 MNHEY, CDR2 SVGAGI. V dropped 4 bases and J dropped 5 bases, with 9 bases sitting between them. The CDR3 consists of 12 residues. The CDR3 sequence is CASSSYRNEQYF. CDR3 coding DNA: TGTGCCAGCAGTTCCTACAGGAACGAGCAGTACTTC.

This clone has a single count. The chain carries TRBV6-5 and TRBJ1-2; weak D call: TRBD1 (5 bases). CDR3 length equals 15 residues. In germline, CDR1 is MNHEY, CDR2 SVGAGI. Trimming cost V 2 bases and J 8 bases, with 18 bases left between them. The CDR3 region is CASSYGVRASEGYTF. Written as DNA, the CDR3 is TGTGCCAGCAGTTACGGGGTCAGGGCCTCTGAGGGCTACACCTTC.

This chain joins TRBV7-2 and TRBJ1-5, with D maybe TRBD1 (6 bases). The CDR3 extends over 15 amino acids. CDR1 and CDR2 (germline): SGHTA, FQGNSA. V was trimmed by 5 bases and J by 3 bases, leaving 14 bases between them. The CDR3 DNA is TGTGCCAGCAGCCAAAGGGGGGGGGCCAATCAGCCCCAGCATTTT. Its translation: CASSQRGGANQPQHF.

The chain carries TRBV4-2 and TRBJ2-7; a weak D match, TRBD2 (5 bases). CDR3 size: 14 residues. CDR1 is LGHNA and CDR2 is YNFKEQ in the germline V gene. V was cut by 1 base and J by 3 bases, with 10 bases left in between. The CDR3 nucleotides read TGTGCCAGCAGCCAAGGGACGGGGAACTACGAGCAGTACTTC. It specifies CASSQGTGNYEQYF.

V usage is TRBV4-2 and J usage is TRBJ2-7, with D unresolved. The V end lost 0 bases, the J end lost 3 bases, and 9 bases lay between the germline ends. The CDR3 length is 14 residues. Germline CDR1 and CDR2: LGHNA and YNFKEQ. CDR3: CASSQDETFYEQYF. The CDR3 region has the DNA TGTGCCAGCAGCCAAGATGAGACATTCTACGAGCAGTACTTC.

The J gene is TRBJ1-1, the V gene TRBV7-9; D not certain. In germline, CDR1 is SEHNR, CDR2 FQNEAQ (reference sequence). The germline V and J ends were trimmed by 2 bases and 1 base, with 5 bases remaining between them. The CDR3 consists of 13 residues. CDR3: CASSLSQNTEAFF. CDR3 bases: TGTGCCAGCAGCTTATCACAGAACACTGAAGCTTTCTTT. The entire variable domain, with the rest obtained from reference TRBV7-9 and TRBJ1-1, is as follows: DTGVSQNPRHKITKRGQNVTFRCDPISEHNRLYWYRQTLGQGPEFLTYFQNEAQLEKSRLLSDRFSAERPKGSFSTLEIQRTEQGDSAMYLCASSLSQNTEAFFGQGTRLTVV.

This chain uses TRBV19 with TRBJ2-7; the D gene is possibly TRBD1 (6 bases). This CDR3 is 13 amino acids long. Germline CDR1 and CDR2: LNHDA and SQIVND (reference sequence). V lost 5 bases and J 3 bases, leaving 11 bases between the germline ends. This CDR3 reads CASSDRDNYEQYF. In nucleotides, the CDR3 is TGTGCCAGTAGTGATCGGGACAACTACGAGCAGTACTTC.

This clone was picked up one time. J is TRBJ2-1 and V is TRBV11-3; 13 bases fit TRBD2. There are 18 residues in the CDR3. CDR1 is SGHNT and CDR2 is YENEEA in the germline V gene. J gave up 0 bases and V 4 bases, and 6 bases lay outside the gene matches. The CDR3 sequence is CASSSGLAGRSSYNEQFF. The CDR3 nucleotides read TGTGCCAGCAGCTCGGGACTAGCGGGAAGATCCTCCTACAATGAGCAGTTCTTC.

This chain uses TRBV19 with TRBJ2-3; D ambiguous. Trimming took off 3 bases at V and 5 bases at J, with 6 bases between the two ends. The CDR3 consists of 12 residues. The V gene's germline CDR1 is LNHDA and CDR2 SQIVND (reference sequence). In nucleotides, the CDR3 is TGTGCCAGTAGTATCGAGCGAGATACGCAGTATTTT. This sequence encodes CASSIERDTQYF.

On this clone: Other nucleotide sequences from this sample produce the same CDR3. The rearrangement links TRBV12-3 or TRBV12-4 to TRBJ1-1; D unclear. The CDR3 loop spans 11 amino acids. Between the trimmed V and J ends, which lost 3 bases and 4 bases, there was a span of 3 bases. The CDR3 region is CASSFLTEAFF. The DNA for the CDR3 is TGTGCCAGCAGTTTCCTCACTGAAGCTTTCTTT.

The CDR3 loop reads CASSPGGGRALFF. DNA of the CDR3: TGCGCCAGCAGCCCGGGAGGCGGGAGGGCCCTATTCTTC. J is TRBJ2-1 and V is TRBV4-3; 9 bases fit TRBD2. Germline assignment: CDR1 LGHNA and CDR2 YSLEER. V lost 4 bases and J lost 16; bases outside the gene matches: 11. CDR3 length: 13 amino acids.

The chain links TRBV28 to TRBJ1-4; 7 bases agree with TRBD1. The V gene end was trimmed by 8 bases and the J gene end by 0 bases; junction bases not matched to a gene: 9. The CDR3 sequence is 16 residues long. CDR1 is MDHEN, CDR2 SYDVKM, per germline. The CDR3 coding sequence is TGTGCCAGCCTGACAGGGAGGAGGGCAACTAATGAAAAACTGTTTTTT. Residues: CASLTGRRATNEKLFF.

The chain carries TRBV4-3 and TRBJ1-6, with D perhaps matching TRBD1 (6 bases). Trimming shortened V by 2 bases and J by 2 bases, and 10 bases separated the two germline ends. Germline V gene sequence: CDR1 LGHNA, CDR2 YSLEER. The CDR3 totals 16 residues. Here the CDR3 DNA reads TGCGCCAGCAGCCAACTTCAGGGGCCCTATAATTCACCCCTCCACTTT. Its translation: CASSQLQGPYNSPLHF.

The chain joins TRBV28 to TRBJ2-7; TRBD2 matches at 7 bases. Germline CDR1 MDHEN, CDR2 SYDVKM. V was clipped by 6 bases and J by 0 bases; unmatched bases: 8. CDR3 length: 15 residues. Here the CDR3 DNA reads TGTGCCAGCAGACCTAGCGGACTGACCTCCTACGAGCAGTACTTC. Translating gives CASRPSGLTSYEQYF. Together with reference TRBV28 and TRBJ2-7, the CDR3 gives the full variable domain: DVKVTQSSRYLVKRTGEKVFLECVQDMDHENMFWYRQDPGLGLRLIYFSYDVKMKEKGDIPEGYSVSREKKERFSLILESASTNQTSMYLCASRPSGLTSYEQYFGPGTRLTVT.

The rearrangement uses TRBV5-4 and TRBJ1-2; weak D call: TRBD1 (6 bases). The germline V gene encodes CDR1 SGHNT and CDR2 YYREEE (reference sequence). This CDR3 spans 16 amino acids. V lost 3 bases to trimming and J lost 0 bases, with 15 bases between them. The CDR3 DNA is TGTGCCAGCAGCTCAGTCGAGGACAGATCTAACTATGGCTACACCTTC. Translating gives CASSSVEDRSNYGYTF. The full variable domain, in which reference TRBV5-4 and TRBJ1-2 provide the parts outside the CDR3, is ETGVTQSPTHLIKTRGQQVTLRCSSQSGHNTVSWYQQALGQGPQFIFQYYREEENGRGNFPPRFSGLQFPNYSSELNVNALELDDSALYLCASSSVEDRSNYGYTFGSGTRLTVV.

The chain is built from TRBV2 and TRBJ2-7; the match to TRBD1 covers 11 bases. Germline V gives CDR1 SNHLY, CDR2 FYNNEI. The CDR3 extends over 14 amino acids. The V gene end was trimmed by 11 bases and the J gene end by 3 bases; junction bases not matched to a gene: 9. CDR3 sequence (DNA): TGTGCCGGACAAACGGGACAGGGGGTCTACGAGCAGTACTTC. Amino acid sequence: CAGQTGQGVYEQYF.

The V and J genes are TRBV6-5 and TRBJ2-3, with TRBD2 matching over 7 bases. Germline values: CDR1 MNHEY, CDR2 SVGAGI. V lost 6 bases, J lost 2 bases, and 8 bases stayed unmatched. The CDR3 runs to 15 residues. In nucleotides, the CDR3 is TGTGCCAGCAGCCGTATGGCGGGAGTCACAGATACGCAGTATTTT. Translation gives CASSRMAGVTDTQYF.

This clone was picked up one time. CDR3 sequence: CASSLARAVRGGYGYTF. CDR3 nucleotides: TGTGCCAGCAGCTTAGCGAGGGCAGTACGGGGGGGCTATGGCTACACCTTC. This rearrangement joins TRBV7-2 to TRBJ1-2; D may be TRBD1 (5 bases). Germline V gene sequence: CDR1 SGHTA, CDR2 FQGNSA. V lost 0 bases and J lost 4, with 18 bases in between. This CDR3 comprises 17 residues.

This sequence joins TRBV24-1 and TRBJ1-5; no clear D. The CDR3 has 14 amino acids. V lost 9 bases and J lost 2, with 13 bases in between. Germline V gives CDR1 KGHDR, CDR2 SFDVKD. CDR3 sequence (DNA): TGTGCCACCCCCCCGTCCGGGGGCAATCAGCCCCAGCATTTT. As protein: CATPPSGGNQPQHF.

CDR3 bases: TGTGCCAGCAGTCAAGGGGGCGCCGGCTATGGCTACACCTTC. Its protein product is CASSQGGAGYGYTF. The genes are TRBV28 and TRBJ1-2, with 7 bases fitting TRBD1. The CDR3 extends over 14 amino acids. The V and J ends lost 5 bases and 4 bases, in that order; junction bases with no gene match: 7. The V gene's germline CDR1 is MDHEN and CDR2 SYDVKM.

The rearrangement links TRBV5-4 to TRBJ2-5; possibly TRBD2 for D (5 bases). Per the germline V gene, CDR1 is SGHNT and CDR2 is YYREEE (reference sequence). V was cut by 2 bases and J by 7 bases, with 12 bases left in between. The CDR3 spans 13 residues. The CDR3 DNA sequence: TGTGCCAGCAGCTTAGAAGGGCGGGTGACCCAGTACTTC. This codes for CASSLEGRVTQYF.

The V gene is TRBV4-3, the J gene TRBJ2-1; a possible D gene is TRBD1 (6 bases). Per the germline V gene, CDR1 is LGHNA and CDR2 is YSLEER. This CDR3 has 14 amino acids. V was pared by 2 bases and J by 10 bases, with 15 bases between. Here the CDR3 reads CASSQIQGFTEQFF. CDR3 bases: TGCGCCAGCAGCCAAATTCAGGGGTTTACGGAGCAGTTCTTC.

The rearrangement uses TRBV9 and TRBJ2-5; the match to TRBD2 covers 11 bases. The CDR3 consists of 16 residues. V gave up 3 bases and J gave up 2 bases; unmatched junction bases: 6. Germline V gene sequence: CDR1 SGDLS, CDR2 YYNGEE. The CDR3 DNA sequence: TGTGCCAGCAGCGCCCCTAGCGGGGGGACACAAGAGACCCAGTACTTC. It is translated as CASSAPSGGTQETQYF.

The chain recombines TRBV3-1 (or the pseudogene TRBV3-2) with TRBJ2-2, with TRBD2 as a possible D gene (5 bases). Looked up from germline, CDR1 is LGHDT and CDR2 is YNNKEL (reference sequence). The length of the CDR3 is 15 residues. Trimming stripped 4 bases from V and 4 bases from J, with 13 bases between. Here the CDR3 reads CASSLRAPGTGELFF. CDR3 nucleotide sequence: TGTGCCAGCAGCCTGAGGGCCCCGGGCACCGGGGAGCTGTTTTTT.

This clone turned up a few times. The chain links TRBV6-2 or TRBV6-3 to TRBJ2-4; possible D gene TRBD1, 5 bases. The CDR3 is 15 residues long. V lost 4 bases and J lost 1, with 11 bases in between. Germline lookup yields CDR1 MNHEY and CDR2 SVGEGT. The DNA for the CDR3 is TGTGCCAGCAGTTCCCCCTACAGGGCCAAAAACATTCAGTACTTC. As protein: CASSSPYRAKNIQYF.